This record covers a single T cell receptor beta chain. Its cognate antigen is unknown. Researchers ran the PCR with 60 Vbeta and 13 Jbeta primers. Study processing details: About 11 million of the about 80 million unique TCR beta chains counted in a later analysis were shared. The table came from immunoSEQ multiplex PCR; TCRdb's copy has only in-frame clones and leaves some out. D and trimming come from the DNA, and the V and J calls and clone size come from that table. The data contain 150,000 to 200,000 clones, 82% of them singletons. This sample is part of a study of cytomegalovirus exposure and HLA in healthy donors. Findings and caveats of the study: Reports indicated that the classifier achieved high specificity and sensitivity in diagnosing cytomegalovirus status. Despite most TCR sequences being rare, some public TCRs occurred in many donors. Among TCR beta chains, those listed as cytomegalovirus-associated numbered fewer than 200.

The clonotype was recovered from a girl aged 10 to 17 in good health and CMV-seropositive. The sequencing sample was made of PBMCs.

The CDR3 sequence: CASSLWGLSGTSGPKETQYF. The CDR3 coding sequence is TGTGCCAGCAGTTTATGGGGCTTATCCGGGACTAGCGGACCTAAAGAGACCCAGTACTTC. This chain links TRBV27 with TRBJ2-5; 11 nucleotides match TRBD2. J gave up 3 bases and V 1 base, and 16 bases lay outside the gene matches. The germline gives CDR1 MNHEY, CDR2 SMNVEV (reference sequence). The CDR3 has 20 residues.